The 23 T cell receptor beta chains reported below all come from one sample, sequenced in a study of T cell clonality in common variable immunodeficiency. Regarding the study as a whole: In common variable immunodeficiency, TCR beta chains reportedly carried fewer deletions and N-nucleotide insertions.

No antigen has been identified for these receptors. Data came from immunoSEQ multiplex PCR; TCRdb stores just in-frame clones and leaves some out. The sample presents about 19,000 clones, none singletons. The sample consisted of peripheral blood mononuclear cells. Receptors were obtained from a human donor with common variable immunodeficiency.

For this clone: Sequencing ends 3 residues short of the CDR3 end; the germline J gene provides the rest. The chain is built from TRBV2 and TRBJ2-3; the match to TRBD1 covers 7 bases. J gave up 2 bases and V 6 bases, and 5 bases lay outside the gene matches. Germline CDR1 is SNHLY and CDR2 is FYNNEI. This CDR3 contains 14 residues. Incomplete CDR3 DNA: TGTGCCAGCAGGAGGGGGCGCAACACAGATACG. Protein: CASRRGRNTDT. The CDR3 as a whole reads CASRRGRNTDTQYF. Based on the CDR3 plus reference TRBV2 and TRBJ2-3, the full variable domain is EPEVTQTPSHQVTQMGQEVILRCVPISNHLYFYWYRQILGQKVEFLVSFYNNEISEKSEIFDDQFSVERPDGSNFTLKIRSTKLEDSAMYFCASRRGRNTDTQYFGPGTRLTVL.

There are a few counts of this clone. The read terminates 3 residues before the CDR3 end, so the remaining end is supplied by the germline J gene. The chain employs TRBV20-1 and TRBJ2-7, with 7 positions matching TRBD1. The CDR3 is made up of 13 amino acids. Germline V gene lookup returns CDR1 DFQATT and CDR2 SNEGSKA (reference sequence). The J segment lost 0 bases and the V segment lost 8 bases, leaving 7 bases of the junction unmatched. CDR3 region: CSFQDRTSYEQYF. CDR3 DNA (partial): TGCAGTTTTCAGGACAGGACCTCCTACGAG.

Details on this clone: From the germline J gene comes the end of the CDR3, since the read stops 3 residues before it. V gene TRBV6-2 or TRBV6-3 combines with J gene TRBJ2-2; D is uncertain. V was shortened by 4 bases and J by 6 bases, with 9 bases between the two germline ends. The CDR3 runs to 13 residues. Germline CDR1 reads MNHEY; CDR2 reads SVGEGT. The chain's CDR3 is CASSSISSGELFF. Incomplete CDR3 DNA: TGTGCCAGCAGTTCCATTAGCTCCGGGGAG.

Remarks on this clone: The read ends 3 residues shy of where the CDR3 ends; the end is completed using the germline J gene. The gene calls are TRBV7-2 and TRBJ2-2; D is ambiguous. Between the trimmed V and J ends, which lost 5 bases and 0 bases, there was a span of 7 bases. This CDR3 is 14 amino acids long. Germline assignment: CDR1 SGHTA and CDR2 FQGNSA. The DNA read from the CDR3 is TGTGCCAGCAGCGTGTTCGCGAACACCGGGGAG. Its translation: CASSVFANTGE. In full, the CDR3 is CASSVFANTGELFF. Variable domain in full (rest from reference TRBV7-2 and TRBJ2-2): GAGVSQSPSNKVTEKGKDVELRCDPISGHTALYWYRQSLGQGLEFLIYFQGNSAPDKSGLPSDRFSAERTGGSVSTLTIQRTQQEDSAVYLCASSVFANTGELFFGEGSRLTVL.

This clone was counted between two and nine times. The covered CDR3 bases are TGCAGTGTTCTACGGTACGAG. Protein sequence: CSVLRYE. The full CDR3 reads CSVLRYEQYF. The J gene is TRBJ2-7, the V gene TRBV20-1; D remains unclear. The read ends 3 residues before the CDR3 terminus; that terminus is restored from the germline J gene. Deletions cut 7 bases from V and 4 bases from J, with 8 bases between. This CDR3 contains 10 residues. Germline V CDR1 and CDR2: DFQATT, SNEGSKA (reference sequence).

Concerning this clone itself: The DNA ends 3 residues before the CDR3 does, and the rest of the CDR3 is filled in from the germline J gene. The rearrangement uses TRBV6-2 or TRBV6-3 and TRBJ2-3, with D hard to call. Germline assignment: CDR1 MNHEY and CDR2 SVGEGT. The germline V and J ends were trimmed by 2 bases and 2 bases, with 11 bases remaining between them. CDR3 length equals 15 residues. The DNA read from the CDR3 is TGTGCCAGCAGTTACGGTGCCATACACACAGATACG. Translated: CASSYGAIHTDT. The CDR3 as a whole reads CASSYGAIHTDTQYF.

Only a few counts were recorded for this clone. The read terminates 3 residues before the CDR3 end, so the remaining end is supplied by the germline J gene. The V and J genes are TRBV20-1 and TRBJ2-1; 11 nucleotides line up with TRBD2. CDR3 size: 19 residues. After removal of 1 base from V and 6 bases from J, the junction contained 17 bases not matched to a gene. Germline-derived CDR1 and CDR2 are DFQATT and SNEGSKA (reference sequence). The CDR3 DNA, read in part, is TGCAGTGCTAGAGTGGGTAGCGGGAGGGCCGTGAGTAGTTTCAATGAG. It is translated as CSARVGSGRAVSSFNE. The full CDR3 sequence reads CSARVGSGRAVSSFNEQFF.

Details on this clone: The read is 3 residues too short to cover the CDR3 end, so that end is filled in from the germline J gene. The rearrangement joins TRBV18 to TRBJ1-5; no clear D gene. CDR3 length: 13 residues. Trimming stripped 3 bases from V and 7 bases from J, with 10 bases between. Looked up from germline, CDR1 is KGHSH and CDR2 is LQKENI. CDR3 in amino acids: CASSPAQFQPQHF. Partial CDR3 DNA: TGTGCCAGCTCACCCGCCCAGTTCCAGCCC.

This clone showed up many times. The read ends 3 residues before the CDR3 terminus; that terminus is restored from the germline J gene. The rearrangement joins TRBV7-9 to TRBJ1-4; the D is unclear. Germline V lookup: CDR1 SEHNR, CDR2 FQNEAQ (reference sequence). CDR3 length: 11 residues. The V and J ends lost 4 bases and 8 bases respectively, with 5 bases between them. Partial CDR3 DNA: TGTGCCAGCAGCTATCAGGAAAAA. It translates to CASSYQEK. The entire CDR3 protein reads CASSYQEKLFF. Combining the CDR3 with reference TRBV7-9 and TRBJ1-4 gives the whole variable domain DTGVSQNPRHKITKRGQNVTFRCDPISEHNRLYWYRQTLGQGPEFLTYFQNEAQLEKSRLLSDRFSAERPKGSFSTLEIQRTEQGDSAMYLCASSYQEKLFFGSGTQLSVL.

A remark on this clone: Read coverage stops 3 residues before the CDR3 terminus; the germline J gene supplies the remainder. The rearrangement joins TRBV19 to TRBJ2-3; a possible D gene is TRBD1 (6 bases). Germline CDR1 is LNHDA and CDR2 is SQIVND (reference sequence). The V end lost 5 bases, the J end lost 7 bases, and 13 bases lay between the germline ends. The CDR3 is 13 amino acids. CDR3 bases read: TGTGCCAGTAGTCCAGGACAGATCAATACG. Its translation: CASSPGQINT. From start to end, the CDR3 is CASSPGQINTQYF.

In its sample, this clone was seen many times. The CDR3 sequence is CARTNRGHTGELFF. The sequenced CDR3 bases are TGTGCCCGAACTAACAGGGGGCACACCGGGGAG. The chain links TRBV30 to TRBJ2-2; 9 nucleotides agree with TRBD1. The read halts 3 residues ahead of the CDR3 end, with the missing end drawn from the germline J gene. The V and J ends lost 8 bases and 3 bases, in that order; junction bases with no gene match: 7. CDR1 is GTSNPN and CDR2 is SVGIG in the germline V gene (reference sequence). The CDR3 contains 14 residues.

This clone was counted a few times. The read terminates 3 residues before the CDR3 end, so the remaining end is supplied by the germline J gene. The chain carries TRBV2 and TRBJ2-5, with 8 bases that match TRBD2. Germline trimming cut 2 bases from V and 4 bases from J; bases unmatched to any gene: 3. The CDR3 is made up of 14 amino acids. Germline V CDR1 and CDR2: SNHLY, FYNNEI. CDR3 amino acids: CASSELRGGETQYF. The part of the CDR3 DNA that was read is TGTGCCAGCAGTGAACTACGGGGGGGAGAGACC.

This clone has at least ten counts. The read terminates 3 residues ahead of where the CDR3 ends, so the germline J gene completes it. V gene TRBV14 combines with J gene TRBJ1-6; TRBD1 aligns across 8 bases. Germline V gives CDR1 SGHDN, CDR2 FVKESK. V was pared by 3 bases and J by 8 bases, with 3 bases of the junction left unmatched. The CDR3 totals 14 residues. CDR3 DNA, as far as it was read: TGTGCCAGCAGCCAGGACAGGGTTTATTCACCC. Translated: CASSQDRVYSP. The CDR3 reads in full as CASSQDRVYSPLHF.

As for this clone: The CDR3 end falls 3 residues outside the read, so it is completed with the germline J gene. The genes are TRBV30 and TRBJ1-5; possible D gene TRBD1, 6 bases. Germline V lookup: CDR1 GTSNPN, CDR2 SVGIG (reference sequence). CDR3 length equals 15 residues. The V gene lost 0 bases and the J gene lost 7 bases, with 16 bases spanning the gap. Here the CDR3 reads CAWSVGGGLGQPQHF. CDR3 DNA (partial): TGTGCCTGGAGTGTAGGGGGGGGCCTAGGGCAGCCC. The whole variable domain, filled in from reference TRBV30 and TRBJ1-5, reads SQTIHQWPATLVQPVGSPLSLECTVEGTSNPNLYWYRQAAGRGLQLLFYSVGIGQISSEVPQNLSASRPQDRQFILSSKKLLLSDSGFYLCAWSVGGGLGQPQHFGDGTRLSIL.

Only a few counts were recorded for this clone. The CDR3 is cut off 3 residues early in the read; its end comes from the germline J gene. V and J are TRBV6-2 or TRBV6-3 and TRBJ1-1, with TRBD1 matching over 7 bases. Germline lookup yields CDR1 MNHEY and CDR2 SVGEGT. The CDR3 runs to 16 residues. Unmatched junction bases numbered 16, after V lost 5 bases and J lost 7 bases. The CDR3 loop reads CASSGLGTALDHEAFF. The sequenced part of the CDR3 DNA is TGTGCCAGCAGTGGACTCGGGACAGCCCTAGATCATGAA.

This clone appeared many times. Read sequence stops 3 residues before the CDR3 end, and the germline J gene provides the missing end. The gene calls are TRBV29-1 and TRBJ1-1; tentatively, D is TRBD1 (5 bases). V was shortened by 8 bases and J by 4 bases, with 17 bases between the two germline ends. Germline-derived CDR1 and CDR2 are SQVTM and ANQGSEA. The CDR3 is 13 amino acids. The CDR3 loop is CSCKGKARTEAFF. CDR3 DNA (partial): TGCAGCTGCAAGGGGAAAGCGCGCACTGAA.

Concerning this clone: The read is 3 residues too short to cover the CDR3 end, so that end is filled in from the germline J gene. J is TRBJ2-1 and V is TRBV7-3, with 15 bases aligning to TRBD2. V lost 0 bases and J lost 2; bases outside the gene matches: 5. CDR3 size: 19 residues. The germline V gene has CDR1 SGHTA and CDR2 FQGTGA. The covered CDR3 bases are TGTGCCAGCAGCTTAACGGGACTAGCGGGAGGATATACCTACAATGAG. Amino acids: CASSLTGLAGGYTYNE. The entire CDR3 reads CASSLTGLAGGYTYNEQFF.

The table lists this clone with a few counts. The CDR3 extends 3 residues past the end of the read, so its final part is completed from the germline J gene. The chain employs TRBV18 and TRBJ1-5, with a tentative D call TRBD1 (5 bases). Between the trimmed V and J ends, which lost 5 bases and 4 bases, there was a span of 18 bases. This CDR3 has 16 amino acids. Germline-derived CDR1 and CDR2 are KGHSH and LQKENI. Here the CDR3 reads CASSLKGGAPNQPQHF. CDR3 DNA (partial): TGTGCCAGCTCATTGAAGGGAGGGGCACCTAATCAGCCC.

This clone showed up many times. Read coverage stops 3 residues before the CDR3 terminus; the germline J gene supplies the remainder. The chain couples TRBV5-1 to TRBJ2-7; D gene ambiguous. V dropped 5 bases and J dropped 5 bases, with 14 bases sitting between them. Germline V gives CDR1 SGHRS, CDR2 YFSETQ. There are 13 residues in the CDR3. The chain's CDR3 is CASSPPGSNEQYF. The DNA read from the CDR3 is TGCGCCAGCAGTCCACCGGGTTCTAACGAG.

For this clone: The read gets to within 3 residues of the CDR3 end, and the germline J gene fills in the rest. The chain employs TRBV20-1 and TRBJ2-7; TRBD1 matches 7 bases. The germline CDR1 and CDR2 sequences are DFQATT and SNEGSKA (reference sequence). V shed 1 base, J shed 5 bases, and the junction held 11 bases outside the gene matches. This CDR3 region has 15 residues. The CDR3 sequence: CSARVPRTGWDEQYF. CDR3 bases read: TGCAGTGCTAGAGTACCAAGGACAGGTTGGGACGAG.

With regard to this clone: The sequenced fragment ends 3 residues before the CDR3 boundary, so the rest is inferred from the germline J gene. The chain carries TRBV29-1 and TRBJ2-1; D is possibly TRBD1 (5 bases). This CDR3 is built from 10 residues. CDR1 is SQVTM and CDR2 is ANQGSEA in the germline V gene. Trimming shortened V by 6 bases and J by 8 bases, and 8 bases separated the two germline ends. CDR3 bases read: TGCAGCGTGGGGCCCGATGAG. It is translated as CSVGPDE. From start to end, the CDR3 is CSVGPDEQFF.

In this sample, this clone turned up a few times. The read gets to within 3 residues of the CDR3 end, and the germline J gene fills in the rest. The genes are TRBV18 and TRBJ2-2; D is undetermined. V lost 3 bases, J lost 6 bases, and 14 bases lay in between. Germline V gene lookup returns CDR1 KGHSH and CDR2 LQKENI. The CDR3 length is 15 residues. The part of the CDR3 DNA that was read is TGTGCCAGCTCACCGGCACTCCAGGTCCCCGGGGAG. It yields the protein CASSPALQVPGE. The full CDR3 reads CASSPALQVPGELFF.

This clone was seen more than once but under ten times. The read terminates 3 residues before the CDR3 end, so the remaining end is supplied by the germline J gene. This chain connects TRBV7-2 to TRBJ2-1; 7 bases fit TRBD1. Germline V lookup: CDR1 SGHTA, CDR2 FQGNSA. The CDR3 length is 13 residues. Trimming took 7 bases from V and 5 from J; bases not matched to a gene: 5. CDR3 loop: CASKDRVHNEQFF. The sequenced CDR3 bases are TGTGCCAGCAAAGACAGGGTACACAATGAG.